The present T cell receptor (beta chain) was sequenced within a study of blood T cell repertoires in COVID-19. Sequencing used immunoSEQ multiplex PCR; TCRdb keeps in-frame clones, though not all of them. Among 200,000 or so clones listed, 80% to 90% were seen once. This CDR3 region has 15 residues. V dropped 5 bases and J dropped 3 bases, with 13 bases sitting between them. Germline lookup yields CDR1 MNHNY and CDR2 SVGAGI (reference sequence). This clone was counted only a few times. This TCR was recovered from a woman in her seventies with active or convalescent COVID-19. The material sequenced was peripheral blood. This chain links TRBV6-6 with TRBJ2-2, with D possibly TRBD1 on 5 matching bases. CDR3 residues: CASSHQGKDTGELFF. CDR3 nucleotide sequence: TGTGCCAGCAGTCATCAGGGAAAGGACACCGGGGAGCTGTTTTTT.